These T cell receptor beta chains were read from a single sample in a study of T-cell reconstitution after alpha-beta-depleted transplantation in children. TCRdb re-derived calls from the PCR reads in MiXCR, one entry per CDR3 protein. The data show approximately 210,000 distinct CDR3 sequences, roughly 15% seen once. The sample in question was PBMCs from the stem cell graft donor, obtained from the stem cell graft. These receptors were collected from a human donor who donated a stem cell graft to a child with acute lymphoblastic leukemia. The CDR3 runs from the conserved cysteine through the conserved F or W. A D gene is named only where the DNA matches it firmly. Only some rows state a clone size, as once, few, many or a class for expanded clones.

-,TRBJ2-7,many,TRBV27,TGTGCCAGCAGTCCAATCGGTGGAGGAGCCTACGAGCAGTACTTC,CASSPIGGGAYEQYF
TRBD2,TRBJ2-1,many,TRBV5-1,TGCGCCAGCAGCTCTCCGGGACTAGCTTTGGATGAGCAGTTCTTC,CASSSPGLALDEQFF
-,TRBJ2-2,few,TRBV6-5,TGTGCCAGCAAGGTCGTAGGGGATGCCCTTCCCGGGGAGCTGTTTTTT,CASKVVGDALPGELFF
TRBD1,TRBJ1-1,-,TRBV12-3/TRBV12-4,TGTGCCACCAGTAGACAGGGAGGGATTTTTTACACTGAAGCTTTCTTT,CATSRQGGIFYTEAFF
-,TRBJ2-3,-,TRBV27,TGTGCCAGCAGTTTGTTACGGGAGTATAACCCCAAAACTAGCACAGATACGCAGTATTTT,CASSLLREYNPKTSTDTQYF
TRBD2,TRBJ2-3,many,TRBV6-1,TGTGCCAGCAGTCCCTTAACCACCAGCGGGGATACAGATACGCAGTATTTT,CASSPLTTSGDTDTQYF
TRBD2,TRBJ2-7,many,TRBV12-3/TRBV12-4,TGTGCCAGCAGTACCCTAGCGGGAGTGGAGCAGTACTTC,CASSTLAGVEQYF
TRBD2,TRBJ2-3,-,TRBV5-1,TGCGCCAGCAGCCTTTCTCTCGGGAGGGGAGCAGATACGCAGTATTTT,CASSLSLGRGADTQYF
-,TRBJ2-7,-,TRBV20-1,TGCAGTGCTAGAGATCGGGCGGGGGCTACCTACGAGCAGTACTTC,CSARDRAGATYEQYF
-,TRBJ2-3,-,TRBV4-1,TGCGCCAGCAGCCAAATCGGTGAAAATACGCAGTATTTT,CASSQIGENTQYF
-,TRBJ1-1,many,TRBV5-1,TGCGCCAGCAGCTACTTACCAGGACAGCGGAACACTGAAGCTTTCTTT,CASSYLPGQRNTEAFF
TRBD2,TRBJ2-7,-,TRBV27,TGTGCCAGCAGTTTGCGGGAGAGCTCCTACGAGCAGTACTTC,CASSLRESSYEQYF
-,TRBJ2-1,-,TRBV13,TGTGCCAGCAGCTTAAGGCAGGGCATACACAATGAGCAGTTCTTC,CASSLRQGIHNEQFF
-,TRBJ2-5,-,TRBV5-1,TGCGCCAGCAGCGCCGAGGGGGTAGAGACCCAGTACTTC,CASSAEGVETQYF